This T cell receptor beta chain was identified in a study of OX40 agonist ivuxolimab in advanced cancers. Study-level information: Patients were infused with ivuxolimab every 2 weeks at 0.01 to 10 mg/kg. People in dose escalation had one of these cancers: hepatocellular carcinoma, melanoma, renal cell or head and neck cancer.

Profiled with immunoSEQ multiplex PCR; TCRdb holds only in-frame clones, not every one. This table has 60,000 or so clones, around 90% appearing once. This CDR3 contains 13 residues. In germline, CDR1 is LGHNA, CDR2 YSLEER. V shed 4 bases and J 4 bases; nucleotides not matched to a gene: 1. The table lists this clone with a few counts. Its antigen is not identified. Study-wide findings and caveats: Certain nonresponders additionally had low normalized T-cell clonal expansion. In CD8+ T cells, expanded clones were on average more numerous than in CD4+.

The sequence derives from an adult with an advanced solid tumor such as melanoma, head and neck, liver or kidney cancer. The material sequenced was CD4+ or CD8+ T cells sorted from blood, taken in a trial of the OX40 agonist ivuxolimab. The chain has TRBV4-3 and TRBJ1-1; 9 bases fit TRBD1. DNA of the CDR3: TGCGCCAGCAGCCGACAGGGGGTCACTGAAGCTTTCTTT. This gives the protein CASSRQGVTEAFF.